This T cell receptor (beta chain) stems from a study of blood T cell repertoires in COVID-19. Study-wide context: Acute and convalescent COVID-19 specimens originated in the United States, Italy and Spain. Sources were T cells, B-cell-depleted T cells, or PBMCs; the material itself was cDNA or gDNA.

How the authors handled the data: Reference gene primer amplification yielded estimated nucleated cell counts. The protocol was immunoSEQ multiplex PCR, while the TCRdb copy is restricted to in-frame clones and leaves out a portion. Clone size and V and J calls were adopted from that table, with D and trimming inferred from the DNA. The table records 15,000 to 20,000 clones, about 81% of them present only once. In germline, CDR1 is LNHNV, CDR2 YYDKDF (reference sequence). The CDR3 loop spans 16 amino acids. Trimming pared 0 bases from V and 4 bases from J, leaving 12 bases between. The receptor was isolated from a man in his forties with active or convalescent COVID-19. Material: peripheral blood. The V and J genes are TRBV15 and TRBJ1-4; D not resolved. CDR3 region: CATSRDGEDRNEKLFF. Here the CDR3 DNA reads TGTGCCACCAGCAGAGATGGCGAGGATCGTAATGAAAAACTGTTTTTT.